The source of this T cell receptor beta chain is a study of blood T cell repertoires in COVID-19. Study as a whole: From the United States, Italy and Spain came samples of acute and convalescent COVID-19.

The protocol was immunoSEQ multiplex PCR, while the TCRdb copy is restricted to in-frame clones and leaves out a portion. In the table there are 150,000 to 200,000 clones, 89% of which are singletons. Recruits, aged roughly 18 to 100 years, lived in 20 to 30 US areas. Allocation to cohorts depended on clinical history reported by the participants. Germline CDR1 reads LNHDA; CDR2 reads SQIVND (reference sequence). There are 14 residues in the CDR3. V lost 5 bases and J 8 bases, leaving 18 bases between the germline ends. The chain couples TRBV19 to TRBJ1-2; a weak D match, TRBD1 (6 bases). The sequence was obtained from a woman aged 18-29 years who had recovered from COVID-19. Sequencing was performed on PBMCs or T cells enriched from blood (not recorded which). The CDR3 loop reads CASSSDQDSWGYTF. For the CDR3, the DNA is TGTGCCAGTAGTTCGGATCAGGACAGTTGGGGCTACACCTTC.